This T cell receptor (beta chain) was recovered during a study of cytomegalovirus exposure and HLA in healthy donors. Study-wide points: TCR beta chain V- and J-gene trimming was linked, in a later analysis, to a missense variant in DCLRE1C. Earlier analysis yielded a pattern in which most TCR beta V segments were productive about 90% or about 30% of the time. A further, later analysis showed that HLA-associated TCR beta chains (compared with equally common others) were more clonally expanded. Altogether, some 170 TCR beta chains were recorded as cytomegalovirus-associated.

V was pared by 2 bases and J by 0 bases, with 10 bases between. CDR3 size: 15 residues. Germline loops: CDR1 MDHEN, CDR2 SYDVKM. With 60 Vbeta and 13 Jbeta primers, the PCR was carried out. Generated by immunoSEQ multiplex PCR, the TCRdb table keeps only in-frame clones and is missing some. There are about 160,000 clones in the sample; roughly 85% occur only once, and roughly 2% lies in the top ten. To note about this clone: Its antigen remains unknown.

Source material: PBMCs. This TCR was recovered from a middle-aged man in good health and CMV-seronegative. The chain has TRBV28 and TRBJ1-1; weak D call: TRBD1 (6 bases). CDR3 coding DNA: TGTGCCAGCAGTTTACAGGGGCGAATGAACACTGAAGCTTTCTTT. The encoded protein is CASSLQGRMNTEAFF.